This T cell receptor (beta chain) was identified during a study of blood T cell repertoires in COVID-19 (dated by TCRdb to 2019 to 2021). General notes on the study: Collaborator samples came from the United States, Italy and Spain and covered acute and convalescent phases of COVID-19. The prospective study material was composed of cDNA or gDNA derived from T cells, B-cell-depleted T cells, or PBMCs. The sample metadata nearly always contained a de-identified subject ID, COVID-19 status, age in years and sex. Samples came from the ongoing ImmuneRACE study (first 160 participants) plus 1,254 subjects from 6 global collaborators. Subjects who had been exposed to COVID-19, were actively infected with it, or had recovered from it provided the deeply sampled blood TCRbeta repertoires that made up the dataset. Where HLA class I and class II types were available, the types were taken from metadata supplied by the sample provider, not from assay-based typing. A freely available public database, intended as a resource for researchers studying the immune response to SARS-CoV-2, is where the repertoires were released. Study-level results and caveats: The quantity of clinical and demographic metadata differed by source and by participant and was supplied without curation.

TCRbeta CDR3 regions were amplified from genomic DNA by means of the immunoSEQ Assay, a bias-controlled multiplex PCR. Under the source paper's analysis protocol: The number of nucleated cells in each sample was estimated by amplification of reference gene primers within the assay. To quantify the absolute abundance of each unique TCRbeta CDR3 rearrangement, sequence reads were collapsed and filtered. For each sample, productive Simpson clonality was calculated by taking the square root of Simpson's diversity index across productive rearrangements. Not all clones reach the TCRdb copy of this immuneACCESS table, which keeps in-frame sequences only. Checked studies attribute under half of the gap to unresolved V genes and leave the rest unexplained. V and J calls and clone size are given by that table; D and trimming were obtained from the DNA. In this sample the table shows hundreds of thousands of clones, 75% to 90% of which occur a single time. The top ten clones comprise around 20% of the sample.

In the prospective study, participants were about 18 to 100 years old, resided in 24 geographic areas of the United States, and were enrolled through a virtual design. To assign participants to cohorts, the prospective study relied on clinical history that participants themselves reported in a screening survey and a study questionnaire. Recovered participants in ImmuneRACE Cohort 3 were defined as having two consecutive negative NP/OP PCR tests, clearance from a healthcare professional, or resolution of symptoms. Mobile phlebotomists in the prospective study collected whole blood, serum and a nasopharyngeal or oropharyngeal swab from every participant. Additional blood draws and questionnaires over an approximately two-month period could optionally be provided by prospective study participants. Blood samples from the prospective study were shipped frozen or at room temperature prior to DNA extraction.

Concerning this clone itself: It lacks a known antigen. It has no much larger one-base neighbor in the sample; base qualities were not kept.

V loses 3 bases of germline sequence and J loses 12 bases, and the interval between the two ends is 12 bases. Spanning cysteine to phenylalanine, the CDR3 consists of 11 amino acids. Just CDR3 DNA is preserved here, 33 bases in frame from base 1. Input material: PBMCs or T cells enriched from blood (not recorded which). This TCR was sampled from a man aged 40-50 years who had recovered from COVID-19. Here the chain combines TRBV12-3 or TRBV12-4 and TRBJ2-7, with the D gene call left open. At the DNA level, the sequence is TGTGCCAGCAGTTTGGCTCGAGACATGTACTTC. Its protein is CASSLARDMYF.